This TCR beta chain was captured in a study of blood T cell repertoires in COVID-19. On the study more broadly: COVID-19 samples from acute and convalescent phases originated in the United States, Italy and Spain. Sources were T cells, B-cell-depleted T cells, or PBMCs; the material itself was cDNA or gDNA.

Those enrolled in Seattle joined during active infection and were followed longitudinally afterward. Data came from immunoSEQ multiplex PCR; TCRdb stores just in-frame clones and leaves some out. Among some 300,000 clones listed, 90% were seen once. The germline gives CDR1 MNHEY, CDR2 SVGAGI. CDR3 length: 15 residues. V lost 0 bases, J lost 2 bases, and 11 bases lay in between. This chain uses TRBV6-5 with TRBJ2-7; D perhaps matches TRBD2 (7 bases). Sequenced input: peripheral blood. The clonotype originates from a woman aged 45-59 years with COVID-19, enrolled during active disease. CDR3 nucleotide sequence: TGTGCCAGCAGTTACTCGGGGGGGCTCCCCTACGAGCAGTACTTC. It codes for CASSYSGGLPYEQYF.